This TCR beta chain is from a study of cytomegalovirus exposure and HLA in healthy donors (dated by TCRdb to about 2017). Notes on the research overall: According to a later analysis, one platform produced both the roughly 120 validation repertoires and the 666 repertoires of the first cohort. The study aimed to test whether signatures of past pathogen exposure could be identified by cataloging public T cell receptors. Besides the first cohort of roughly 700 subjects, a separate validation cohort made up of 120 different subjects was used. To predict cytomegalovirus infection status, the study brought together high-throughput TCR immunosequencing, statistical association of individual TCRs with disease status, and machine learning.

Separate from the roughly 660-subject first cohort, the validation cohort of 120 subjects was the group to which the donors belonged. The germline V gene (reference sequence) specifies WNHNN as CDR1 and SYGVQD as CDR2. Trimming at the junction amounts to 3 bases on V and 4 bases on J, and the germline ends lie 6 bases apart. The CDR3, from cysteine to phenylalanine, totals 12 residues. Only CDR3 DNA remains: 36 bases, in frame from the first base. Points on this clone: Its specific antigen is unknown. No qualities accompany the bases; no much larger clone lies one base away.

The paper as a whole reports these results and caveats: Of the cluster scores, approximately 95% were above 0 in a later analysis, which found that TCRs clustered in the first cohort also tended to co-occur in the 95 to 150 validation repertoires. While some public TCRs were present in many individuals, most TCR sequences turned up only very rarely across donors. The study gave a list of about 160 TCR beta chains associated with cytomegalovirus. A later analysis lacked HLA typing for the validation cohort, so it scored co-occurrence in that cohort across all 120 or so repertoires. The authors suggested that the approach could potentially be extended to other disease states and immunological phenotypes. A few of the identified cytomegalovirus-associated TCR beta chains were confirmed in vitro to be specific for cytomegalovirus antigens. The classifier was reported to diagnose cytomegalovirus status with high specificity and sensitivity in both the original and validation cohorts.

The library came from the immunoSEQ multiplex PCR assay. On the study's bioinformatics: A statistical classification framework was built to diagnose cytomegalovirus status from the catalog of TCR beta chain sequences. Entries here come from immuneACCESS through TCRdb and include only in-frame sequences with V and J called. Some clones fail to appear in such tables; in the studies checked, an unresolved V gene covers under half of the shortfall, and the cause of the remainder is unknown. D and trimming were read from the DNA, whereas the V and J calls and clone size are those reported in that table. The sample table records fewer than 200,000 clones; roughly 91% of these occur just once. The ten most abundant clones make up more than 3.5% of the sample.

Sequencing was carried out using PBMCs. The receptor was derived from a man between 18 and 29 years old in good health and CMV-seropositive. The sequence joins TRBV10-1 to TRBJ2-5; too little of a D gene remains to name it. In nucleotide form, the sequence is TGCGCCAGCAGTGACCCGGGAGAGACCCAGTACTTC. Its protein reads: CASSDPGETQYF.